The TCR beta chain described here comes from a study of cytomegalovirus exposure and HLA in healthy donors. Across the whole study: Within an early data release were tens of millions of unique TCRs drawn from HLA-typed donors.

Findings and limits, study-wide: Exclusion as indistinguishable affected some V segments, including TRBV6-2 and TRBV6-3. In an earlier analysis, most TCR beta V segments were productive about 90% or about 30% of the time.

On this clone itself: The antigen is unknown.

J was trimmed by 6 bases and V by 1 base; bases with no gene match: 8. CDR3 length: 16 residues. CDR1 is LNHDA and CDR2 is SQIVND in the germline V gene (reference sequence). The PCR contained 60 Vbeta and 13 Jbeta primers. Study processing details: A later analysis tallied about 80 million unique TCR beta chains, about 9.9 million of them shared. Clones were sequenced by immunoSEQ multiplex PCR, and TCRdb holds only the in-frame ones, with some missing. The V and J calls and clone size come from that table; D and trimming were worked out from the DNA. This table holds around 160,000 clones. The rearrangement links TRBV19 to TRBJ2-1; 8 bases are a match to TRBD2. This TCR derives from a woman aged 50 to 60 in good health and CMV-seronegative. Sequenced sample: PBMCs. CDR3 sequence reads: CASSIVAGGVGNEQFF. As DNA, the CDR3 is TGTGCCAGTAGTATAGTGGCGGGAGGAGTTGGCAATGAGCAGTTCTTC.